This T cell receptor (beta chain) is from a study of high-grade serous ovarian cancer treatment subgroups. Study-wide findings and caveats: Different patients shared almost no repertoire; same-patient tumors shared 0.11 to 0.79.

Data came from immunoSEQ multiplex PCR; TCRdb stores just in-frame clones and leaves some out. Of some 5,000 clones listed, roughly 75% are singletons. Tumor tissue was taken before any definitive surgery or chemotherapy was given. Remarks on this clone: Its antigen is not identified.

CDR1 is SNHLY, CDR2 FYNNEI, per germline. The CDR3 is 14 residues long. The germline V and J ends were trimmed by 3 bases and 2 bases, with 8 bases remaining between them. The clonotype comes from a human patient with high-grade serous ovarian cancer. This rearrangement joins TRBV2 to TRBJ2-1; tentatively, D is TRBD1 or TRBD2 (5 bases each). Sequences were obtained from tumor tissue. CDR3 coding DNA: TGTGCCAGCAGTGACTGGGGGACCTACAATGAGCAGTTCTTC. Translating gives CASSDWGTYNEQFF.